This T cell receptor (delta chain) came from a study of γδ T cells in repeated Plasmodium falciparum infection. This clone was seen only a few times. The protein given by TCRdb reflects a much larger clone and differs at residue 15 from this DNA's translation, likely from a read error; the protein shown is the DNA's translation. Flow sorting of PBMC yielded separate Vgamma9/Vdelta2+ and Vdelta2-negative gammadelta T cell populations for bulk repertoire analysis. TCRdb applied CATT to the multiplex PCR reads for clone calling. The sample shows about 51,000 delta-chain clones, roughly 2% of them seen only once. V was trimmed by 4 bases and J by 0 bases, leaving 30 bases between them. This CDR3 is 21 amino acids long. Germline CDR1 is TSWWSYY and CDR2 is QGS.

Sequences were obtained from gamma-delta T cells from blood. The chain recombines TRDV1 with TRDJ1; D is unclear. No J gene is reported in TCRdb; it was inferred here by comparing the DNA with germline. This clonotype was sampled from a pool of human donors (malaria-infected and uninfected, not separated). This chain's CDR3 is CALGGACGIRTIWKHTDKLIF. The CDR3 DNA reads TGTGCTCTTGGGGGGGCATGTGGTATCCGTACGATATGGAAGCACACCGATAAACTCATCTTT.